This T cell receptor (beta chain) comes out of a study of T cells after yellow fever vaccination. Conversion of TCR transcripts into cDNA relied on 5'RACE template switching, which added a universal primer site and UMIs. TCRdb reprocessed the 5' RACE reads with MiXCR, giving one entry per CDR3 protein. The sample holds 240,000 or so distinct CDR3 sequences, 6.9% seen once. Study-level points and caveats: It was a weaker secondary response, yet one that peaked faster, at day 5 versus 15.

Germline CDR1 and CDR2: SGHAT and FQNNGV. This CDR3 has 19 amino acids. Trimming at V came to 5 bases and at J to 5 bases, leaving 16 bases not matched to a gene. This clonotype was counted only a few times. Its antigen remains unknown. The rearrangement links TRBV11-2 to TRBJ2-5; TRBD2 matches at 14 bases. Here the sequenced sample was CD4+ T cells sorted from PBMCs, taken 15 days after the yellow fever booster vaccination. The clonotype originates from a young man who received the YFV17D yellow fever vaccine. The CDR3 is CASSPTSGLAGGPRETQYF. The DNA for the CDR3 is TGTGCCAGCAGCCCTACTTCTGGACTAGCGGGAGGCCCTCGCGAGACCCAGTACTTC.